The 27 T cell receptor beta chains below all came from one sample that was sequenced in a study of neoadjuvant nivolumab and ipilimumab in lung cancer. Clones were read by immunoSEQ multiplex PCR, and TCRdb kept only the in-frame ones, dropping some. The table has roughly 32,000 clones, 92% seen once; the top ten hold 2% to 2.5%. The sequenced sample was peripheral blood, obtained after neoadjuvant nivolumab, alone or with ipilimumab, at or shortly before surgery. The receptor source for this set is an adult with non-small cell lung cancer.

This sequence joins TRBV5-4 and TRBJ2-1; 9 bases map to TRBD2. The V segment lost 5 bases and the J segment 9 bases; nucleotides outside the gene matches: 12. Germline V gene data show CDR1 as SGHNT and CDR2 as YYREEE (reference sequence). This CDR3 has 15 amino acids. The CDR3 sequence: CASRPGGRALGEQFF. The CDR3 DNA follows: TGTGCCAGCAGGCCTGGCGGGAGGGCTCTTGGTGAGCAGTTCTTC.

The chain employs TRBV2 and TRBJ1-1; 7 positions agree with TRBD1. J was trimmed by 2 bases and V by 9 bases; bases with no gene match: 6. Germline V gene lookup returns CDR1 SNHLY and CDR2 FYNNEI. This CDR3 has 13 residues. Written as DNA, the CDR3 is TGTGCCAGTGCCGACAGGGTCAACACTGAAGCTTTCTTT. Translated: CASADRVNTEAFF.

V gene TRBV6-5 combines with J gene TRBJ2-7; 8 bases fit TRBD2. This CDR3 spans 14 amino acids. CDR1 is MNHEY and CDR2 is SVGAGI in the germline V gene. J gave up 3 bases and V 6 bases, and 7 bases lay outside the gene matches. CDR3 DNA sequence: TGTGCCAGCAGAAGTCCGGGACTAGACTACGAGCAGTACTTC. It translates to CASRSPGLDYEQYF.

The chain has TRBV7-9 and TRBJ1-5; D is ambiguous. V was pared by 1 base and J by 0 bases, with 4 bases between. This CDR3 region has 14 residues. Germline assignment: CDR1 SEHNR and CDR2 FQNEAQ (reference sequence). The CDR3: CASSLDGSNQPQHF. The CDR3 bases are TGTGCCAGCAGCTTAGACGGTAGCAATCAGCCCCAGCATTTT. Filled out from reference TRBV7-9 and TRBJ1-5, the complete variable domain reads DTGVSQNPRHKITKRGQNVTFRCDPISEHNRLYWYRQTLGQGPEFLTYFQNEAQLEKSRLLSDRFSAERPKGSFSTLEIQRTEQGDSAMYLCASSLDGSNQPQHFGDGTRLSIL.

This clone appeared once. The V and J genes are TRBV5-1 and TRBJ2-2, with 12 bases lining up with TRBD1. CDR1 SGHRS and CDR2 YFSETQ come from the germline V gene. CDR3 size: 15 residues. V shed 3 bases, J shed 7 bases, and the junction held 4 bases outside the gene matches. CDR3 bases: TGCGCCAGCAGCTCCGGGACAGGGGGCAACGGGGAGCTGTTTTTT. Translating gives CASSSGTGGNGELFF. Full variable domain (missing parts from reference TRBV5-1 and TRBJ2-2): KAGVTQTPRYLIKTRGQQVTLSCSPISGHRSVSWYQQTPGQGLQFLFEYFSETQRNKGNFPGRFSGRQFSNSRSEMNVSTLELGDSALYLCASSSGTGGNGELFFGEGSRLTVL.

The gene calls are TRBV6-1 and TRBJ1-1; D remains ambiguous. From germline, CDR1 is MNHNS and CDR2 SASEGT. V was shortened by 1 base and J by 1 base, with 10 bases between the two germline ends. CDR3 size: 15 residues. The CDR3 region is CASSEEVRRNTEAFF. In DNA, the CDR3 is TGTGCCAGCAGTGAAGAAGTTAGGCGGAACACTGAAGCTTTCTTT.

The gene calls are TRBV18 and TRBJ2-2; D unclear. The germline CDR1 and CDR2 sequences are KGHSH and LQKENI. V lost 1 base and J 3 bases, leaving 9 bases between the germline ends. The CDR3 contains 15 residues. The CDR3 loop reads CASSPLRPYTGELFF. CDR3 in DNA: TGTGCCAGCTCACCACTCCGACCGTACACCGGGGAGCTGTTTTTT.

V gene TRBV7-9 combines with J gene TRBJ1-2; D remains ambiguous. The V gene's germline CDR1 is SEHNR and CDR2 FQNEAQ (reference sequence). This CDR3 spans 13 amino acids. Trimming removed 7 bases at V and 3 bases at J, with 12 bases between. DNA for the CDR3: TGTGCCAGCACTTTTAGGAGAGACTATGGCTACACCTTC. Translation gives CASTFRRDYGYTF.

The chain has TRBV5-1 and TRBJ1-5; D perhaps matches TRBD1 (5 bases). Germline V lookup: CDR1 SGHRS, CDR2 YFSETQ. V shed 2 bases and J shed 0 bases, with 15 bases lying between them. The CDR3 extends over 17 amino acids. CDR3 region: CASSFGGTAHSNQPQHF. CDR3 DNA sequence: TGCGCCAGCAGCTTTGGGGGGACCGCTCATAGCAATCAGCCCCAGCATTTT.

This sequence joins TRBV2 and TRBJ2-7, with D perhaps TRBD2 (6 bases). Deletions cut 8 bases from V and 1 base from J, with 9 bases between. The CDR3 is 12 amino acids. CDR1 is SNHLY and CDR2 is FYNNEI in the germline V gene. As DNA, the CDR3 is TGTGCCAGCGGCGGGATGTCCTACGAGCAGTACTTC. Amino acids: CASGGMSYEQYF.

The V call is TRBV20-1, the J call TRBJ2-1, with a weak D call TRBD2 (5 bases). V was clipped by 7 bases and J by 1 base, with 5 bases between them. The CDR3 is made up of 11 amino acids. Per the germline V gene, CDR1 is DFQATT and CDR2 is SNEGSKA (reference sequence). Written as DNA, the CDR3 is TGCAGTGGCGGGTCCTACAATGAGCAGTTCTTC. Translation gives CSGGSYNEQFF.

The sample holds one count of this clone. V and J are TRBV5-1 and TRBJ2-3, with 7 bases that match TRBD1. V lost 4 bases to trimming and J lost 0 bases; unmatched junction nucleotides: 8. CDR3 length equals 16 residues. Per the germline V gene, CDR1 is SGHRS and CDR2 is YFSETQ. The CDR3 spells CASSPTTGYSTDTQYF. In nucleotides, the CDR3 is TGCGCCAGCAGCCCAACGACAGGGTACAGCACAGATACGCAGTATTTT.

This chain uses TRBV5-4 with TRBJ2-1; 12 bases fit TRBD2. CDR1 is SGHNT and CDR2 is YYREEE in the germline V gene (reference sequence). After removal of 4 bases from V and 5 bases from J, the junction contained 4 bases not matched to a gene. The CDR3 contains 15 residues. CDR3 bases: TGTGCCAGCAGCCTAGCGGGAGGGCAGGACAATGAGCAGTTCTTC. It is translated as CASSLAGGQDNEQFF.

The chain recombines TRBV28 with TRBJ1-2, with D perhaps TRBD1 (6 bases). V lost 6 bases, J lost 4 bases, and 18 bases lay in between. CDR1 is MDHEN and CDR2 is SYDVKM in the germline V gene. The CDR3 is 15 residues long. CDR3 region: CASRPPTGHGYGYTF. The CDR3, as DNA: TGTGCCAGCAGACCCCCTACAGGGCACGGCTATGGCTACACCTTC.

The chain recombines TRBV7-9 with TRBJ2-1, with 11 bases matching TRBD1. CDR1 and CDR2 (germline): SEHNR, FQNEAQ (reference sequence). With V trimmed by 5 bases and J by 7 bases, 16 bases remained unmatched. The CDR3 is 18 amino acids. CDR3: CASSTPGQGGVRGNEQFF. Here the CDR3 DNA reads TGTGCCAGCAGCACTCCGGGACAGGGGGGGGTACGAGGGAATGAGCAGTTCTTC.

This clone has more than one count but fewer than ten. V usage is TRBV25-1 and J usage is TRBJ2-1; 7 bases agree with TRBD1. Germline V CDR1 and CDR2: MGHDK, SYGVNS. V was clipped by 5 bases and J by 9 bases; unmatched bases: 1. This CDR3 is built from 11 residues. This CDR3 is CASSTGVEQFF. CDR3 bases: TGTGCCAGCAGTACAGGGGTTGAGCAGTTCTTC.

This clone was found a few times. The chain has TRBV4-1 and TRBJ1-5; 7 bases map to TRBD1. The germline gives CDR1 MGHRA, CDR2 YSYEKL. J lost 3 bases, V lost 5 bases, and 10 bases had no gene match. CDR3 size: 16 residues. The CDR3 region is CASSTQQGTSNQPQHF. CDR3 coding DNA: TGCGCCAGCAGCACCCAACAGGGGACCTCCAATCAGCCCCAGCATTTT.

The chain combines TRBV5-1 with TRBJ2-1; no clear D gene. The V end was cut by 4 bases, the J end by 8 bases, with 19 bases between. The CDR3 contains 15 residues. The germline gives CDR1 SGHRS, CDR2 YFSETQ. CDR3 residues: CASSPGPWPRDEQFF. CDR3 in DNA: TGCGCCAGCAGCCCAGGCCCGTGGCCACGGGATGAGCAGTTCTTC.

The chain recombines TRBV18 with TRBJ1-5; D not resolved. This CDR3 contains 17 residues. In germline, CDR1 is KGHSH, CDR2 LQKENI. Trimming removed 3 bases from V and 0 bases from J, with 15 bases in between. The CDR3 DNA sequence: TGTGCCAGCTCACCGGGAGGGTTTCGAATTAGCAATCAGCCCCAGCATTTT. Its translation: CASSPGGFRISNQPQHF.

CDR3 amino acids: CASNQDRGYTEAFF. Here the CDR3 DNA reads TGTGCCAGCAACCAGGACAGGGGTTACACTGAAGCTTTCTTT. This sequence joins TRBV6-5 and TRBJ1-1; TRBD1 agrees at 9 bases. V was pared by 7 bases and J by 3 bases, with 6 bases of the junction left unmatched. Per germline, CDR1 MNHEY and CDR2 SVGAGI. The CDR3 loop spans 14 amino acids.

The count of this clone is one. The chain combines TRBV5-1 with TRBJ2-2; tentatively, D is TRBD1 (8 bases). This CDR3 is built from 16 residues. Germline CDR1 is SGHRS and CDR2 is YFSETQ. Trimming took off 4 bases at V and 3 bases at J, with 16 bases between the two ends. Here the CDR3 DNA reads TGCGCCAGCAGCCTTCGGACAGGGAGGGACACCGGGGAGCTGTTTTTT. Translating it yields CASSLRTGRDTGELFF.

The J gene is TRBJ2-3, the V gene TRBV5-4; D tentatively reads TRBD1 or TRBD2 (5 bases each). V lost 5 bases to trimming and J lost 0 bases, with 10 bases between them. The length of the CDR3 is 14 residues. Germline loops: CDR1 SGHNT, CDR2 YYREEE (reference sequence). The CDR3 sequence is CASSGGSSTDTQYF. CDR3 bases: TGTGCCAGCAGTGGGGGATCTAGCACAGATACGCAGTATTTT. Full variable domain (rest looked up from reference TRBV5-4 and TRBJ2-3): ETGVTQSPTHLIKTRGQQVTLRCSSQSGHNTVSWYQQALGQGPQFIFQYYREEENGRGNFPPRFSGLQFPNYSSELNVNALELDDSALYLCASSGGSSTDTQYFGPGTRLTVL.

The CDR3 loop reads CSFRAGSGEQYF. CDR3 in DNA: TGCAGCTTCCGAGCGGGATCAGGCGAGCAGTACTTC. V is TRBV29-1 and J is TRBJ2-7; 7 nucleotides line up with TRBD2. Losses at the gene ends were 8 bases for V and 6 bases for J; bases not matched to a gene: 10. The CDR3 is 12 amino acids. Germline V gene sequence: CDR1 SQVTM, CDR2 ANQGSEA.

The chain links TRBV7-8 to TRBJ2-5, with D tentatively TRBD1 or TRBD2 (6 bases each). V shed 0 bases and J shed 4 bases, with 12 bases lying between them. Germline V CDR1 and CDR2: SGHVS, FQNEAQ. This CDR3 has 15 residues. CDR3 residues: CASSLADRRAETQYF. For the CDR3, the DNA is TGTGCCAGCAGCTTAGCAGACAGGAGGGCAGAGACCCAGTACTTC. The whole variable domain, filled in from reference TRBV7-8 and TRBJ2-5, reads GAGVSQSPRYKVAKRGQDVALRCDPISGHVSLFWYQQALGQGPEFLTYFQNEAQLDKSGLPSDRFFAERPEGSVSTLKIQRTQQEDSAVYLCASSLADRRAETQYFGPGTRLLVL.

The chain links TRBV7-2 to TRBJ2-3, with D hard to call. CDR3 size: 15 residues. V gave up 1 base and J gave up 3 bases, with 11 bases separating them. Germline CDR1 reads SGHTA; CDR2 reads FQGNSA. CDR3 protein: CASSLGVFPTDTQYF. CDR3 nucleotide sequence: TGTGCCAGCAGCTTAGGGGTCTTTCCGACAGATACGCAGTATTTT.

The chain joins TRBV7-2 to TRBJ2-7; unclear D gene. V lost 3 bases and J 5 bases, leaving 8 bases between the germline ends. Germline V gives CDR1 SGHTA, CDR2 FQGNSA. The CDR3 is made up of 12 amino acids. In nucleotides, the CDR3 is TGTGCCAGCAGCTTGCCATCCAACGAGCAGTACTTC. Protein: CASSLPSNEQYF.

The chain employs TRBV27 and TRBJ1-1; a weak D match, TRBD1 (5 bases). The CDR3 extends over 14 amino acids. Per the germline V gene, CDR1 is MNHEY and CDR2 is SMNVEV (reference sequence). Trimming removed 3 bases at V and 4 bases at J, with 12 bases between. The CDR3, as DNA: TGTGCCAGCAGTTTGGGGGGGAGGTCCACTGAAGCTTTCTTT. Encoded protein: CASSLGGRSTEAFF.